These 24 T cell receptor beta chains originate from one sample sequenced in a study of T cells in Graves' hyperthyroidism and ophthalmopathy. TCR beta CDR3 region amplification was performed from RNA transcripts. TCR CDR3 regions were first amplified by RT-PCR with HTBI primers. TCRdb reprocessed the multiplex PCR reads via MiXCR and lists one record per CDR3 protein. The sample records roughly 520,000 distinct CDR3 sequences, around 22% being singletons. The sample consisted of blood. The receptors originated from a woman aged 30 to 39 with Graves' ophthalmopathy.

The CDR3 nucleotides read TGCGCCAGCAGCTTGGTGGATAGCGGGAGGGCCAGAGAGACCCAGTACTTC. Protein sequence: CASSLVDSGRARETQYF. The chain uses TRBV5-1 and TRBJ2-5; 11 bases are shared with TRBD2. Germline V gives CDR1 SGHRS, CDR2 YFSETQ. J was trimmed by 4 bases and V by 0 bases; bases with no gene match: 8. The CDR3 has 17 amino acids.

This clonotype was seen at least ten times. The gene calls are TRBV7-8 and TRBJ1-2, with 7 bases identical to TRBD1. J was trimmed by 5 bases and V by 5 bases; bases with no gene match: 8. CDR1 is SGHVS, CDR2 FQNEAQ, per germline. The CDR3 covers 14 residues. The CDR3 loop reads CASSRRDRVYGYTF. In nucleotides, the CDR3 is TGTGCCAGCAGCCGCCGGGACAGAGTTTATGGCTACACCTTC. Using reference TRBV7-8 and TRBJ1-2 for the parts outside the CDR3, the full variable domain is GAGVSQSPRYKVAKRGQDVALRCDPISGHVSLFWYQQALGQGPEFLTYFQNEAQLDKSGLPSDRFFAERPEGSVSTLKIQRTQQEDSAVYLCASSRRDRVYGYTFGSGTRLTVV.

The V call is TRBV20-1, the J call TRBJ1-1, with D unclear. The CDR3 consists of 13 residues. V was pared by 3 bases and J by 0 bases, with 8 bases between. The germline V gene encodes CDR1 DFQATT and CDR2 SNEGSKA (reference sequence). For the CDR3, the DNA is TGCAGTGCTAGGGCCGTTATGAACACTGAAGCTTTCTTT. Its protein product is CSARAVMNTEAFF.

This clonotype has a handful of counts. The genes are TRBV6-1 and TRBJ2-7; maybe TRBD1 (8 bases). Germline V gives CDR1 MNHNS, CDR2 SASEGT. Trimming took 8 bases from V and 4 from J, leaving 21 bases between them. The CDR3 spans 15 residues. The CDR3 DNA follows: TGTGCCAGCTTGGACAGGGATGGGGGGGTGTACGAGCAGTACTTC. Translation: CASLDRDGGVYEQYF.

The J gene is TRBJ2-7, the V gene TRBV4-1; D not certain. The CDR3 is made up of 12 amino acids. CDR1 and CDR2 (germline): MGHRA, YSYEKL. V lost 1 base and J 12 bases, leaving 13 bases between the germline ends. CDR3: CASSQGGTFPYF. The CDR3 DNA reads as TGCGCCAGCAGCCAAGGGGGAACGTTTCCGTACTTC.

This clonotype was counted many times. The chain uses TRBV12-5 and TRBJ2-2; no reliable D call. The germline V gene encodes CDR1 LGHNT and CDR2 FRNRAP. There are 15 residues in the CDR3. V was cut by 4 bases and J by 0 bases, with 9 bases left in between. Here the CDR3 reads CASGSPTTNTGELFF. CDR3 nucleotide sequence: TGTGCTAGTGGTTCGCCGACAACGAACACCGGGGAGCTGTTTTTT.

The sample holds a few counts of this clonotype. The chain carries TRBV6-5 and TRBJ2-7; D ambiguous. The germline V and J ends were trimmed by 6 bases and 6 bases, with 6 bases remaining between them. CDR1 is MNHEY and CDR2 is SVGAGI in the germline V gene. CDR3 length equals 10 residues. The CDR3: CASRAVEQYF. Here the CDR3 DNA reads TGTGCCAGCAGGGCAGTCGAGCAGTACTTC.

This clonotype was found many times. The chain is built from TRBV12-3 or TRBV12-4 and TRBJ2-7; the D gene is possibly TRBD1 (6 bases). The CDR3 loop spans 12 amino acids. Trimming shortened V by 6 bases and J by 3 bases, and 9 bases separated the two germline ends. CDR3 in amino acids: CASSQDSYEQYF. In DNA, the CDR3 is TGTGCCAGCAGCCAGGACAGCTACGAGCAGTACTTC.

This clonotype has at least ten counts. The chain employs TRBV12-3 or TRBV12-4 and TRBJ1-5; TRBD1 matches 7 bases. J gave up 4 bases and V 2 bases, and 2 bases lay outside the gene matches. The CDR3 extends over 14 amino acids. CDR3 in amino acids: CASSLQGGNQPQHF. CDR3 DNA sequence: TGTGCCAGCAGTTTACAGGGGGGGAATCAGCCCCAGCATTTT.

Only a few counts were recorded for this clonotype. This chain joins TRBV9 and TRBJ1-2; D uncertain. Germline V gene sequence: CDR1 SGDLS, CDR2 YYNGEE. Trimming pared 0 bases from V and 4 bases from J, leaving 10 bases between. CDR3 length equals 14 residues. The CDR3 here is CASSVDLSGYGYTF. DNA for the CDR3: TGTGCCAGCAGCGTAGACCTCTCGGGCTATGGCTACACCTTC.

In this sample, this clonotype turned up a few times. The chain is built from TRBV6-2 or TRBV6-3 and TRBJ2-2; D gene unclear. The CDR3 has 13 amino acids. Trimming cost V 4 bases and J 7 bases, with 10 bases left between them. Germline V gene sequence: CDR1 MNHEY, CDR2 SVGEGT. This chain's CDR3 is CASSCSLDGELFF. CDR3 nucleotide sequence: TGTGCCAGCAGTTGCTCTCTGGACGGGGAGCTGTTTTTT.

This chain links TRBV6-5 with TRBJ2-5; perhaps TRBD1 as D (6 bases). Germline assignment: CDR1 MNHEY and CDR2 SVGAGI. The ends were cut back, 2 bases at V and 3 bases at J, with 10 bases in the middle. This CDR3 contains 14 residues. Here the CDR3 DNA reads TGTGCCAGCAGTTACGGACAGAGGGAAGAGACCCAGTACTTC. This sequence encodes CASSYGQREETQYF.

V usage is TRBV6-1 and J usage is TRBJ1-1; D unclear. Germline CDR1 is MNHNS and CDR2 is SASEGT. This CDR3 has 13 amino acids. Trimming removed 6 bases at V and 0 bases at J, with 8 bases between. Here the CDR3 DNA reads TGTGCCAGCAGGGTCACAGTGAACACTGAAGCTTTCTTT. Its protein is CASRVTVNTEAFF.

In this sample, this clonotype turned up many times. The V call is TRBV25-1, the J call TRBJ2-7; D unclear. This CDR3 has 12 residues. Germline CDR1 is MGHDK and CDR2 is SYGVNS. V was clipped by 3 bases and J by 1 base, with 4 bases between them. Written as DNA, the CDR3 is TGTGCCAGCAGTGACCCATCCTACGAGCAGTACTTC. It codes for CASSDPSYEQYF.

This clonotype was counted a few times. At one end the junction does not follow the germline gene, possibly because of a read error. The V call is TRBV5-1, the J call TRBJ1-2; possible D gene TRBD1, 6 bases. In germline, CDR1 is SGHRS, CDR2 YFSETQ. This CDR3 has 11 amino acids. The CDR3 DNA reads TGCGCCAGCAGCTTGGAAGGGACACTCGCCTTC. The encoded protein is CASSLEGTLAF.

In its sample, this clonotype was seen many times. The rearrangement links TRBV28 to TRBJ1-2, with D unresolved. The germline V gene has CDR1 MDHEN and CDR2 SYDVKM. V was clipped by 1 base and J by 1 base, with 7 bases between them. The CDR3 covers 14 residues. Written as DNA, the CDR3 is TGTGCCAGCAGTTTATTAGACAATAACTATGGCTACACCTTC. Amino acid sequence: CASSLLDNNYGYTF.

This clonotype has ten or more counts. The chain joins TRBV18 to TRBJ1-5; 7 bases are shared with TRBD1. The V gene's germline CDR1 is KGHSH and CDR2 LQKENI. This CDR3 spans 15 amino acids. V lost 3 bases and J lost 4; bases outside the gene matches: 6. The CDR3 region has the DNA TGTGCCAGCTCACCGACAGGGACCGGTAATCAGCCCCAGCATTTT. Translating gives CASSPTGTGNQPQHF.

This clonotype has at least ten counts. V gene TRBV6-5 combines with J gene TRBJ1-5; a weak D match, TRBD1 (6 bases). V was cut by 0 bases and J by 2 bases, with 8 bases left in between. Germline V gene sequence: CDR1 MNHEY, CDR2 SVGAGI. The CDR3 runs 15 residues. The CDR3 region has the DNA TGTGCCAGCAGTTACTCGTCAGGGGGCAATCAGCCCCAGCATTTT. Translation gives CASSYSSGGNQPQHF.

On this clonotype: The junction shows a germline mismatch at one end, possibly a read error. The chain carries TRBV6-1 and TRBJ2-5; D gene ambiguous. CDR1 and CDR2 (germline): MNHNS, SASEGT. The CDR3 is made up of 14 amino acids. CDR3 in DNA: TGTGCCAGCAGCTTGGAAGTTAGTCAAGAGACCAAGTACTTC. Protein sequence: CASSLEVSQETKYF.

This chain uses TRBV19 with TRBJ2-7, with D unclear. Germline assignment: CDR1 LNHDA and CDR2 SQIVND (reference sequence). Trimming took off 4 bases at V and 1 base at J, with 8 bases between the two ends. CDR3 size: 13 residues. The chain's CDR3 is CASSTSESYEQYF. The CDR3 DNA follows: TGTGCCAGTAGTACTTCAGAGTCCTACGAGCAGTACTTC.

This chain connects TRBV5-6 to TRBJ1-2; unclear D gene. This CDR3 is built from 13 residues. Trimming removed 0 bases from V and 3 bases from J, with 6 bases in between. The germline gives CDR1 SGHDT, CDR2 YYEEEE. This chain's CDR3 is CASSLEHHYGYTF. CDR3 in DNA: TGTGCCAGCAGCTTGGAACACCACTATGGCTACACCTTC.

In this sample, this clonotype turned up many times. This chain links TRBV5-1 with TRBJ1-2, with D tentatively TRBD1 (5 bases). The germline gives CDR1 SGHRS, CDR2 YFSETQ. V was clipped by 3 bases and J by 0 bases, with 12 bases between them. This CDR3 is built from 15 residues. CDR3 sequence: CASSSQGGTNYGYTF. In DNA form, the CDR3 reads TGCGCCAGCAGCTCTCAGGGTGGGACTAACTATGGCTACACCTTC.

This clonotype was recorded at least ten times. The chain carries TRBV24-1 and TRBJ2-3, with D uncertain. Trimming pared 5 bases from V and 6 bases from J, leaving 11 bases between. CDR3 size: 13 residues. Germline CDR1 reads KGHDR; CDR2 reads SFDVKD. DNA for the CDR3: TGTGCCACCAGTGTAGGTACCGATGATACGCAGTATTTT. Protein sequence: CATSVGTDDTQYF.

This clonotype came up many times. The rearrangement uses TRBV20-1 and TRBJ2-5; D may be TRBD2 (5 bases). The V end was cut by 7 bases, the J end by 1 base, with 13 bases between. The CDR3 is 13 residues long. The germline V gene has CDR1 DFQATT and CDR2 SNEGSKA (reference sequence). CDR3 loop: CSVFMSGQETQYF. The CDR3 region has the DNA TGCAGTGTGTTCATGAGCGGCCAAGAGACCCAGTACTTC.